Listed here are 26 T cell receptor beta chains from one sample, sequenced in a study of brain T cells in children with intractable seizures. The method was immunoSEQ multiplex PCR; TCRdb's version includes in-frame clones alone and lacks a portion of them. This table holds approximately 60,000 clones, roughly 95% found once. The source was peripheral blood, collected at surgery. The receptors come from a boy less than two years old with focal cortical dysplasia and intractable seizures.

The chain joins TRBV6-4 to TRBJ2-5; 8 nucleotides match TRBD2. The CDR3 loop spans 12 amino acids. Per germline, CDR1 MRHNA and CDR2 SNTAGT. With V trimmed by 10 bases and J by 5 bases, 6 bases remained unmatched. CDR3: CATPGGLETQYF. CDR3 DNA: TGTGCCACCCCGGGGGGGCTGGAGACCCAGTACTTC.

This sequence joins TRBV7-9 and TRBJ1-2; D is unresolved. This CDR3 contains 14 residues. With 1 base removed from V and 3 bases from J, the gap between germline ends came to 9 bases. The germline CDR1 and CDR2 sequences are SEHNR and FQNEAQ (reference sequence). CDR3 nucleotides: TGTGCCAGCAGCTTAGGCAGGTGGGACTATGGCTACACCTTC. It yields the protein CASSLGRWDYGYTF.

The chain has TRBV9 and TRBJ2-7; D is undetermined. This CDR3 contains 15 residues. V dropped 0 bases and J dropped 0 bases, with 10 bases sitting between them. Germline CDR1 SGDLS, CDR2 YYNGEE. As DNA, the CDR3 is TGTGCCAGCAGCGTAGATGGCGGTAGCTCCTACGAGCAGTACTTC. This gives the protein CASSVDGGSSYEQYF.

The table lists this clone with a count of one. V usage is TRBV4-2 and J usage is TRBJ2-7; weak D call: TRBD2 (5 bases). Germline assignment: CDR1 LGHNA and CDR2 YNFKEQ. V dropped 4 bases and J dropped 2 bases, with 15 bases sitting between them. This CDR3 is built from 15 residues. Here the CDR3 DNA reads TGTGCCAGCAGCCGCGGACTGGGCATAACCTACGAGCAGTACTTC. Residues: CASSRGLGITYEQYF.

The chain links TRBV4-1 to TRBJ2-1; D may match TRBD1 or TRBD2 (6 bases each). Germline CDR1 and CDR2: MGHRA and YSYEKL. CDR3 length: 13 amino acids. Trimming removed 11 bases from V and 3 bases from J, with 14 bases in between. The CDR3 nucleotides read TGCGCCTACCGGGGGCAAGACTACAATGAGCAGTTCTTC. This encodes CAYRGQDYNEQFF.

DNA of the CDR3: TGTGCCAGCAGCACCCCCCTAGCGGGAGGACAAGATACGCAGTATTTT. It codes for CASSTPLAGGQDTQYF. The rearrangement uses TRBV9 and TRBJ2-3; 11 bases are shared with TRBD2. The ends lost 4 bases at V and 5 bases at J; junction bases unmatched: 9. CDR3 length: 16 residues. Germline V lookup: CDR1 SGDLS, CDR2 YYNGEE.

The chain is built from TRBV4-1 and TRBJ2-5, with 9 positions matching TRBD2. Germline V gene lookup returns CDR1 MGHRA and CDR2 YSYEKL. V was clipped by 1 base and J by 0 bases; unmatched bases: 6. The CDR3 runs 17 residues. CDR3 region: CASSQGEGLAYQETQYF. CDR3 DNA: TGCGCCAGCAGCCAAGGGGAAGGACTAGCGTACCAAGAGACCCAGTACTTC.

The J gene is TRBJ1-2, the V gene TRBV7-9, with a possible D match to TRBD1 (6 bases). V shed 4 bases and J shed 0 bases, with 12 bases lying between them. The CDR3 length is 15 residues. Germline V gene lookup returns CDR1 SEHNR and CDR2 FQNEAQ (reference sequence). CDR3 nucleotide sequence: TGTGCCAGCAGCTCCGGACAGCGGACTAACTATGGCTACACCTTC. Translation gives CASSSGQRTNYGYTF.

For the CDR3, the DNA is TGTGCCAGCTCACGGCGGGACACTACGAACACCGGGGAGCTGTTTTTT. Translating it yields CASSRRDTTNTGELFF. The V and J genes are TRBV18 and TRBJ2-2, with D perhaps given as TRBD1 or TRBD2 (6 bases each). The CDR3 is 16 residues long. The germline CDR1 and CDR2 sequences are KGHSH and LQKENI. Trimming pared 4 bases from V and 0 bases from J, leaving 12 bases between.

This clone has only a few counts. J is TRBJ1-5 and V is TRBV19; 7 bases agree with TRBD1. With 4 bases clipped from V and 6 bases from J, the junction kept 6 bases outside the gene matches. This CDR3 is 14 amino acids long. Germline values: CDR1 LNHDA, CDR2 SQIVND (reference sequence). The CDR3 here is CASSRTGWSQPQHF. The CDR3 DNA follows: TGTGCCAGTAGTAGGACAGGATGGAGTCAGCCCCAGCATTTT.

V gene TRBV3-1 (or the pseudogene TRBV3-2) combines with J gene TRBJ2-7; a weak D match, TRBD2 (5 bases). V was shortened by 1 base and J by 3 bases, with 10 bases between the two germline ends. Germline assignment: CDR1 LGHDT and CDR2 YNNKEL (reference sequence). This CDR3 spans 14 amino acids. This chain's CDR3 is CASSQAIGLYEQYF. Written as DNA, the CDR3 is TGTGCCAGCAGCCAAGCAATCGGACTCTACGAGCAGTACTTC.

V usage is TRBV7-6 and J usage is TRBJ2-1; TRBD1 matches at 9 bases. CDR1 is SGHVS and CDR2 is FNYEAQ in the germline V gene. The CDR3 covers 15 residues. V lost 5 bases and J lost 8; bases outside the gene matches: 10. The chain's CDR3 is CASSPGQGDLDEQFF. For the CDR3, the DNA is TGTGCCAGCAGCCCGGGACAGGGAGATTTAGATGAGCAGTTCTTC.

The count of this clone is one. V and J are TRBV20-1 and TRBJ2-7; D call uncertain. The V end was cut by 2 bases, the J end by 2 bases, with 4 bases between. From germline, CDR1 is DFQATT and CDR2 SNEGSKA (reference sequence). This CDR3 spans 11 amino acids. The CDR3 loop is CSARFTYEQYF. CDR3 bases: TGCAGTGCTAGATTCACCTACGAGCAGTACTTC.

V gene TRBV27 combines with J gene TRBJ2-5; 7 nucleotides line up with TRBD2. From germline, CDR1 is MNHEY and CDR2 SMNVEV (reference sequence). CDR3 size: 18 residues. V lost 0 bases to trimming and J lost 5 bases; unmatched junction nucleotides: 15. The CDR3 coding sequence is TGTGCCAGCAGTTTATCGAGCCGGAATACGGACGGGGGGGAGACCCAGTACTTC. Amino acids: CASSLSSRNTDGGETQYF.

This chain connects TRBV19 to TRBJ1-2; D remains ambiguous. Germline V CDR1 and CDR2: LNHDA, SQIVND (reference sequence). V lost 9 bases, J lost 2 bases, and 13 bases lay in between. CDR3 length equals 13 residues. In DNA, the CDR3 is TGTGCCAGCAATAACGGACTGAACTATGGCTACACCTTC. Protein: CASNNGLNYGYTF. The full variable domain, in which reference TRBV19 and TRBJ1-2 provide the parts outside the CDR3, is DGGITQSPKYLFRKEGQNVTLSCEQNLNHDAMYWYRQDPGQGLRLIYYSQIVNDFQKGDIAEGYSVSREKKESFPLTVTSAQKNPTAFYLCASNNGLNYGYTFGSGTRLTVV.

J is TRBJ2-7 and V is TRBV6-2 or TRBV6-3; D remains ambiguous. The V end lost 0 bases, the J end lost 5 bases, and 32 bases lay between the germline ends. Per the germline V gene, CDR1 is MNHEY and CDR2 is SVGEGT. The length of the CDR3 is 21 residues. The CDR3 nucleotides read TGTGCCAGCAGTTACTCTTCATTTCGTATCTTTGTCTCCAGTCTCGGTGACGAGCAGTACTTC. This gives the protein CASSYSSFRIFVSSLGDEQYF.

V gene TRBV2 combines with J gene TRBJ2-1; D gene uncertain. V was clipped by 1 base and J by 1 base, with 11 bases between them. This CDR3 is built from 16 residues. Per the germline V gene, CDR1 is SNHLY and CDR2 is FYNNEI. The CDR3: CASSEDWPVSYNEQFF. The CDR3, as DNA: TGTGCCAGCAGTGAAGACTGGCCTGTTTCCTACAATGAGCAGTTCTTC.

The chain has TRBV19 and TRBJ2-1; 8 bases align to TRBD2. CDR3 length: 19 amino acids. Germline assignment: CDR1 LNHDA and CDR2 SQIVND (reference sequence). The junction had 11 bases not matched to a gene; V was cut back by 1 base and J by 0 bases. The CDR3 protein is CASSIGPSGWEGSYNEQFF. In DNA, the CDR3 is TGTGCCAGTAGTATAGGCCCTAGCGGGTGGGAAGGCTCCTACAATGAGCAGTTCTTC.

The chain has TRBV5-5 and TRBJ2-2, with D hard to call. V gave up 7 bases and J gave up 7 bases, with 20 bases separating them. The CDR3 runs to 15 residues. Germline V gives CDR1 SGHKS, CDR2 YYEKEE (reference sequence). CDR3 in DNA: TGTGCCAGCCGCGGTCTGGGATGGGAAATCGGGGAGCTGTTTTTT. Residues: CASRGLGWEIGELFF.

The gene calls are TRBV7-3 and TRBJ1-2, with TRBD1 matching over 12 bases. J was trimmed by 7 bases and V by 2 bases; bases with no gene match: 8. CDR3 length equals 16 residues. Germline CDR1 is SGHTA and CDR2 is FQGTGA. CDR3 coding DNA: TGTGCCAGCAGCTTACGCCCGGGACAGGGGGCTTTTGGCTACACCTTC. Translated: CASSLRPGQGAFGYTF.

This chain joins TRBV21-1 and TRBJ1-4. TRBV21-1 is reported as a pseudogene. This CDR3 spans 16 amino acids. The CDR3 bases are TGTGCCAGCAGCAAAGACTCGCTAGGGGGGGAAGAAAAACTGTTTTTT. This gives the protein CASSKDSLGGEEKLFF.

The chain has TRBV19 and TRBJ1-5; the match to TRBD1 covers 9 bases. The CDR3 length is 14 residues. Germline values: CDR1 LNHDA, CDR2 SQIVND (reference sequence). Trimming at V came to 4 bases and at J to 7 bases, leaving 5 bases not matched to a gene. DNA of the CDR3: TGTGCCAGTAGTACGGGACAGGGCGGGCAGCCCCAGCATTTT. This codes for CASSTGQGGQPQHF.

The DNA for the CDR3 is TGCACCAGCAGCCATCCCCCCGCCGGGACAGGCTACGAGCAGTACTTC. This translates into CTSSHPPAGTGYEQYF. The V call is TRBV1, the J call TRBJ2-7; the D segment call TRBD1 is taken from the table without a DNA check. TRBV1 is deemed a pseudogene. This CDR3 has 16 amino acids.

J is TRBJ1-5 and V is TRBV24-1, with 9 bases fitting TRBD1. Germline CDR1 and CDR2: KGHDR and SFDVKD. This CDR3 spans 16 amino acids. With 4 bases clipped from V and 4 bases from J, the junction kept 7 bases outside the gene matches. This chain's CDR3 is CATSDRTGDRNQPQHF. The CDR3 DNA is TGTGCCACCAGTGACCGGACAGGGGATAGGAATCAGCCCCAGCATTTT.

This chain uses TRBV19 with TRBJ2-1; 9 bases fit TRBD2. With V trimmed by 3 bases and J by 4 bases, 1 base remained unmatched. Germline assignment: CDR1 LNHDA and CDR2 SQIVND (reference sequence). This CDR3 has 14 amino acids. CDR3 in DNA: TGTGCCAGTAGTATGGCGGGAGGGTACAATGAGCAGTTCTTC. Protein sequence: CASSMAGGYNEQFF.

This clone was counted between two and nine times. The chain is built from TRBV7-9 and TRBJ1-2; D not certain. CDR1 and CDR2 from the germline V gene are SEHNR and FQNEAQ (reference sequence). The CDR3 has 13 residues. V lost 3 bases and J 6 bases, leaving 11 bases between the germline ends. Written as DNA, the CDR3 is TGTGCCAGCAGCTTCGCGGCGGCCCATGGCTACACCTTC. This translates into CASSFAAAHGYTF.